This TCR beta chain came from a study of OX40 agonist ivuxolimab in advanced cancers. The protocol was immunoSEQ multiplex PCR, while the TCRdb copy is restricted to in-frame clones and leaves out a portion. The repertoire holds 45,000 to 60,000 clones, with 80% to 90% as singletons. V shed 5 bases, J shed 6 bases, and the junction held 16 bases outside the gene matches. The CDR3 covers 16 residues. Germline V gene data show CDR1 as MNHEY and CDR2 as SMNVEV (reference sequence). The chain joins TRBV27 to TRBJ2-7, with 7 bases lining up with TRBD2. The receptor was isolated from an adult with an advanced solid tumor such as melanoma, head and neck, liver or kidney cancer. Source: CD4+ or CD8+ T cells sorted from blood, taken in a trial of the OX40 agonist ivuxolimab. CDR3 sequence (DNA): TGTGCCAGCAGTCCCTTGTGGGTAGGGAGGGCTCGCGAGCAGTACTTC. Its translation is CASSPLWVGRAREQYF.